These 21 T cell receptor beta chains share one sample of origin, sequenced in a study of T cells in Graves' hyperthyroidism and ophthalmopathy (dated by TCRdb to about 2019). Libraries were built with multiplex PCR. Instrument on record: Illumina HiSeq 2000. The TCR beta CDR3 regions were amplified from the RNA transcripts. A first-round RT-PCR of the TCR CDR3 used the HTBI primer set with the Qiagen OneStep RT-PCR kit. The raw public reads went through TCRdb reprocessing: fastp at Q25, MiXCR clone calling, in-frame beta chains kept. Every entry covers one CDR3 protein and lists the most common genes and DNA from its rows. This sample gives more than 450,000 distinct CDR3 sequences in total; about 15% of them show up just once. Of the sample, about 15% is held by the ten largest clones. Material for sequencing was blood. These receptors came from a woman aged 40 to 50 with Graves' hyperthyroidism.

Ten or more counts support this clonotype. CDR3 nucleotide sequence: TGTGCCAGCAGTACCCTCCGCCAGGGGGAGAGGACTGAAGCTTTCTTT. Amino acid sequence: CASSTLRQGERTEAFF. The V and J genes are TRBV6-1 and TRBJ1-1; 7 positions agree with TRBD1. V lost 5 bases, J lost 5 bases, and 14 bases stayed unmatched. The CDR3 totals 16 residues. Germline CDR1 reads MNHNS; CDR2 reads SASEGT.

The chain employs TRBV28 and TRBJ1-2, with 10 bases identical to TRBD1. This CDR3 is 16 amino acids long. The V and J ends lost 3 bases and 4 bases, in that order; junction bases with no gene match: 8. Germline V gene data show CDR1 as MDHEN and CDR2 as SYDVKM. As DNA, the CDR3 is TGTGCCAGCAGTTTGCAAGGGACAGGGGTTATCTATGGCTACACCTTC. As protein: CASSLQGTGVIYGYTF.

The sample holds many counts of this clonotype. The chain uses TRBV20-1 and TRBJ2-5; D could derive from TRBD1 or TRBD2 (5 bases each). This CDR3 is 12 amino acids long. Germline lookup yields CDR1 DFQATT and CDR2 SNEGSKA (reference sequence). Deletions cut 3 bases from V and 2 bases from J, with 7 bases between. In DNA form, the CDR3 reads TGCAGTGCTAGGGGACGGCAAGAGACCCAGTACTTC. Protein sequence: CSARGRQETQYF.

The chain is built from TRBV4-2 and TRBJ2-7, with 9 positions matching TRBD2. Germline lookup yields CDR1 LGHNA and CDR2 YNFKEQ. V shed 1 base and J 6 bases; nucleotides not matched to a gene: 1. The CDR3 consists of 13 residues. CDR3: CASSQVAGVEQYF. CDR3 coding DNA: TGTGCCAGCAGCCAAGTAGCGGGAGTCGAGCAGTACTTC.

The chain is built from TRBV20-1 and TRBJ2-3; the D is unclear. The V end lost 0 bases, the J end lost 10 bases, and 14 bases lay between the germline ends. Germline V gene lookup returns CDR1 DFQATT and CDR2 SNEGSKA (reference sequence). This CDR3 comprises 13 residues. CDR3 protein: CSARDRAGIAQYF. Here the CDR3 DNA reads TGCAGTGCTAGAGACCGGGCAGGTATCGCGCAGTATTTT.

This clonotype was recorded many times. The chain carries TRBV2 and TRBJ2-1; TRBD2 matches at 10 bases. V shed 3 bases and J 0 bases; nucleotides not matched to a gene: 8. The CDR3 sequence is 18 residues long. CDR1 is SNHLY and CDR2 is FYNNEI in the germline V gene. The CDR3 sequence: CASSDTSGNKSSYNEQFF. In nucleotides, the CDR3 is TGTGCCAGCAGTGATACTAGCGGGAACAAAAGCTCCTACAATGAGCAGTTCTTC.

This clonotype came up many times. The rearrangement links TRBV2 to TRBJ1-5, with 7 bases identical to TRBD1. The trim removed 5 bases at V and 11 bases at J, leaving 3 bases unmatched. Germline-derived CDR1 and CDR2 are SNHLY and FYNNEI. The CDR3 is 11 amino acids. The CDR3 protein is CASSRDSTQHF. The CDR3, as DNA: TGTGCCAGCAGTCGGGACAGCACCCAGCATTTT. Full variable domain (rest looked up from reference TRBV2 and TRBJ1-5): EPEVTQTPSHQVTQMGQEVILRCVPISNHLYFYWYRQILGQKVEFLVSFYNNEISEKSEIFDDQFSVERPDGSNFTLKIRSTKLEDSAMYFCASSRDSTQHFGDGTRLSIL.

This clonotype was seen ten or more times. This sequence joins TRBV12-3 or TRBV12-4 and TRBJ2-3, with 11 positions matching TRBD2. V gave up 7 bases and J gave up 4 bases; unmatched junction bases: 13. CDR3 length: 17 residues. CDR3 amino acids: CASTLGLAGGNADTQYF. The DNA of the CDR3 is TGTGCCAGCACCTTGGGTCTAGCGGGAGGTAACGCAGATACGCAGTATTTT.

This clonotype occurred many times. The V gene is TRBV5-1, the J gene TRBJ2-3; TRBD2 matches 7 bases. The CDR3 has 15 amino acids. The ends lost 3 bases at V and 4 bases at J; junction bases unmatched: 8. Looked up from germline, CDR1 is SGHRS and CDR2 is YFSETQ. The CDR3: CASSSAGDPADTQYF. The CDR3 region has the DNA TGCGCCAGCAGCTCCGCGGGAGATCCGGCAGATACGCAGTATTTT.

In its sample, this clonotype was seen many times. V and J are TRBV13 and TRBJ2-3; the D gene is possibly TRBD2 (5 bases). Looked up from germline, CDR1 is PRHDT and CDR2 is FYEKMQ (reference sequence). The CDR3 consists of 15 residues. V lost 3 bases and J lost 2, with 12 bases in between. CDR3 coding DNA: TGTGCCAGCAGCTTTCTAGCAGGATTCACAGATACGCAGTATTTT. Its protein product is CASSFLAGFTDTQYF.

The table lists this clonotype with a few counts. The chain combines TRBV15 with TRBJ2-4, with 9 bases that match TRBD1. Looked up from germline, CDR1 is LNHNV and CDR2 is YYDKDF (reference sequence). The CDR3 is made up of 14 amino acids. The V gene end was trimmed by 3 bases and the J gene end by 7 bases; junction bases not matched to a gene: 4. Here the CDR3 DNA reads TGTGCCACCAGCAGGGACAGGGGTATTAACATTCAGTACTTC. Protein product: CATSRDRGINIQYF. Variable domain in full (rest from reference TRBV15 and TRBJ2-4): DAMVIQNPRYQVTQFGKPVTLSCSQTLNHNVMYWYQQKSSQAPKLLFHYYDKDFNNEADTPDNFQSRRPNTSFCFLDIRSPGLGDTAMYLCATSRDRGINIQYFGAGTRLSVL.

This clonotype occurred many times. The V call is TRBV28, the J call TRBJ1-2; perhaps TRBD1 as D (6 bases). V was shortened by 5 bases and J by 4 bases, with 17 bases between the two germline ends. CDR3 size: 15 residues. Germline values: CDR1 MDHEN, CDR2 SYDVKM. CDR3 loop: CASSPQQGRSYGYTF. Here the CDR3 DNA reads TGTGCCAGCAGTCCGCAACAGGGTCGTAGCTATGGCTACACCTTC.

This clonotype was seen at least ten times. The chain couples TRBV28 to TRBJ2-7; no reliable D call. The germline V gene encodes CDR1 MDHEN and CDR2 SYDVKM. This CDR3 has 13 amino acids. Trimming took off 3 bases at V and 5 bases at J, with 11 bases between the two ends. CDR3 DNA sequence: TGTGCCAGCAGTTTGGTTTCTAGAAACGAGCAGTACTTC. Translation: CASSLVSRNEQYF.

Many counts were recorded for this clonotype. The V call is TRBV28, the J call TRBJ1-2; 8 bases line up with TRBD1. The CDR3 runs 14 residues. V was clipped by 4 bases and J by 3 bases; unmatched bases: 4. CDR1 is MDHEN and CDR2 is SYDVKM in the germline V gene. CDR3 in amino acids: CASSYAGGHYGYTF. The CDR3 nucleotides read TGTGCCAGCAGTTACGCAGGGGGCCACTATGGCTACACCTTC.

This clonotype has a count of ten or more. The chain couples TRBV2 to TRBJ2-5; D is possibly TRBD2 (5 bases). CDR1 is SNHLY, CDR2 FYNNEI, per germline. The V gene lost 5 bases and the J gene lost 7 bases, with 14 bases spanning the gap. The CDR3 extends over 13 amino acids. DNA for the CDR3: TGTGCCAGCAGTACCGGGGTAGCTGGGACCCAGTACTTC. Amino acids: CASSTGVAGTQYF.

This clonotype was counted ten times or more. The DNA for the CDR3 is TGTGCCAGCAACATGGATGGGAGCAATCAGCCCCAGCATTTT. Its translation is CASNMDGSNQPQHF. The chain recombines TRBV12-3 or TRBV12-4 with TRBJ1-5; D is ambiguous. Between the trimmed V and J ends, which lost 7 bases and 1 base, there was a span of 11 bases. CDR3 length equals 14 residues.

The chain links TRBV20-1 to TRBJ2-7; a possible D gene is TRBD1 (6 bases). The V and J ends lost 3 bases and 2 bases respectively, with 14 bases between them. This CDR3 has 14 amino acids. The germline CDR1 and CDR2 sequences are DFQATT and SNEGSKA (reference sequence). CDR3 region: CSASAPTGTYEQYF. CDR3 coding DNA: TGCAGTGCTAGTGCCCCAACAGGGACCTACGAGCAGTACTTC.

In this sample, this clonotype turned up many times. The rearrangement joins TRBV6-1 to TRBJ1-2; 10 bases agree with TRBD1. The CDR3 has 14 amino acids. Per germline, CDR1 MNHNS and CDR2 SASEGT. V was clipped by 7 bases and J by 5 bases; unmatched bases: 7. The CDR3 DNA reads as TGTGCCAGCATCATGGGACAGGGGATTTATGGCTACACCTTC. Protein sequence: CASIMGQGIYGYTF.

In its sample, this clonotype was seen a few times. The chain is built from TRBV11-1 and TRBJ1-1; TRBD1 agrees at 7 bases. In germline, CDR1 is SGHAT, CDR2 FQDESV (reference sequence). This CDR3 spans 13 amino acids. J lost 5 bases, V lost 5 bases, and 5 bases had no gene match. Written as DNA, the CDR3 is TGTGCCAGCAGCCCCAGGGGGTTGACTGAAGCTTTCTTT. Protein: CASSPRGLTEAFF.

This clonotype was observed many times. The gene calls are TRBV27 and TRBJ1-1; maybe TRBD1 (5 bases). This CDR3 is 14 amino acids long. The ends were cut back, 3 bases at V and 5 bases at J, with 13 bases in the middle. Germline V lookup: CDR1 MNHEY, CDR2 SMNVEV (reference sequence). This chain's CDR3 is CASSFRDGKTEAFF. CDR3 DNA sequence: TGTGCCAGCAGTTTCCGGGACGGGAAGACTGAAGCTTTCTTT.

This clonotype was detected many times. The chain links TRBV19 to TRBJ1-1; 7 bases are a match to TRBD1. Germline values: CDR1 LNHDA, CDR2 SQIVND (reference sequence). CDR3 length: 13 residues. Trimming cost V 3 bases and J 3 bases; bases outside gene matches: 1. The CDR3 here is CASSIDRDTEAFF. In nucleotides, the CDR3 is TGTGCCAGTAGTATCGACAGGGACACTGAAGCTTTCTTT. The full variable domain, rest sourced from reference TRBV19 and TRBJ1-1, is DGGITQSPKYLFRKEGQNVTLSCEQNLNHDAMYWYRQDPGQGLRLIYYSQIVNDFQKGDIAEGYSVSREKKESFPLTVTSAQKNPTAFYLCASSIDRDTEAFFGQGTRLTVV.